This T cell receptor beta chain was profiled in a study of blood T cell repertoires in COVID-19. Study in general: Spain, Italy and the United States supplied samples that represented acute and convalescent COVID-19. Nucleic acid was either cDNA or gDNA, and it came from T cells, B-cell-depleted T cells, or PBMCs.

This clone was detected only a few times. Original handling: Nucleated cell number was recorded as an estimate derived from reference gene primer amplification. Only in-frame clones appear in the TCRdb table, and some are missing; sequencing was by immunoSEQ multiplex PCR. The DNA was the basis for D and trimming; V, J and clone size are from that table. The sample has 250,000 or so clones, around 88% seen once. Patients from Seattle were sampled longitudinally, starting during active infection. V shed 4 bases and J shed 2 bases, with 11 bases lying between them. Germline loops: CDR1 MNHNY, CDR2 SVGAGI (reference sequence). The CDR3 is 14 amino acids.

The rearrangement links TRBV6-6 to TRBJ1-2; possibly TRBD1 for D (6 bases). The sequence was obtained from a woman in her twenties or thirties with COVID-19, enrolled during active disease. Sequencing used peripheral blood. The chain's CDR3 is CASSFSTGNYGYTF. The CDR3 bases are TGTGCCAGCAGTTTTTCAACAGGGAACTATGGCTACACCTTC.